The 9 T cell receptor beta chains presented below share a single source sample, sequenced in a study of human T cells and chemical hapten exposure. TCRdb redid the calling of the RACE reads with MiXCR, one entry per CDR3 protein. The sample has fewer than 400,000 distinct CDR3 sequences, about 7% seen once. Time point here: patch test 1, 2 weeks after DPC sensitization. The treatment was: therapeutic diphenylcyclopropenone sensitization with weekly scalp DPC. Sequenced here: whole blood, sampled in connection with sensitization to the hapten diphenylcyclopropenone (DPC). These receptors were taken from a woman aged 18-29 years with alopecia areata. Some clones in this sample may be carry-over from other donors' samples.

This rearrangement joins TRBV18 to TRBJ2-3; tentatively, D is TRBD1 or TRBD2 (6 bases each). V lost 2 bases, J lost 3 bases, and 15 bases lay in between. CDR1 is KGHSH, CDR2 LQKENI, per germline. The CDR3 spans 16 residues. The CDR3 DNA follows: TGTGCCAGCTCACCAGCAACGGGGGCGCATACAGATACGCAGTATTTT. Translated, it gives CASSPATGAHTDTQYF.

V is TRBV20-1 and J is TRBJ2-7; D ambiguous. Trimming took off 3 bases at V and 1 base at J, with 10 bases between the two ends. The CDR3 covers 13 residues. From germline, CDR1 is DFQATT and CDR2 SNEGSKA (reference sequence). CDR3 coding DNA: TGCAGTGCTAGGATCGTGGGGTCCTACGAGCAGTACTTC. This encodes CSARIVGSYEQYF.

In this sample, this clonotype turned up a few times. The CDR3 nucleotides read TGTGCCAGCTCACCACGGACAGAAAGAGCTTTCTTT. Translating it yields CASSPRTERAFF. J is TRBJ1-1 and V is TRBV18; the D gene is possibly TRBD1 (6 bases). Trimming shortened V by 1 base and J by 10 bases, and 10 bases separated the two germline ends. Germline CDR1 reads KGHSH; CDR2 reads LQKENI. The CDR3 length is 12 residues. Complete variable domain (other parts from reference TRBV18 and TRBJ1-1): NAGVMQNPRHLVRRRGQEARLRCSPMKGHSHVYWYRQLPEEGLKFMVYLQKENIIDESGMPKERFSAEFPKEGPSILRIQQVVRGDSAAYFCASSPRTERAFFGQGTRLTVV.

The chain joins TRBV2 to TRBJ1-1; TRBD1 aligns across 8 bases. The trim removed 6 bases at V and 1 base at J, leaving 16 bases unmatched. The length of the CDR3 is 18 residues. CDR1 SNHLY and CDR2 FYNNEI come from the germline V gene. The CDR3 sequence: CASSHVLGRGLRNTEAFF. The CDR3 coding sequence is TGTGCCAGCAGCCACGTTCTGGGCAGGGGGCTCCGGAACACTGAAGCTTTCTTT. The whole variable domain, remainder taken from reference TRBV2 and TRBJ1-1, is EPEVTQTPSHQVTQMGQEVILRCVPISNHLYFYWYRQILGQKVEFLVSFYNNEISEKSEIFDDQFSVERPDGSNFTLKIRSTKLEDSAMYFCASSHVLGRGLRNTEAFFGQGTRLTVV.

This clonotype came up a few times. The genes are TRBV6-6 and TRBJ2-3; the D gene is possibly TRBD1 (6 bases). V lost 5 bases and J 0 bases, leaving 15 bases between the germline ends. Germline loops: CDR1 MNHNY, CDR2 SVGAGI (reference sequence). CDR3 size: 16 residues. CDR3 sequence (DNA): TGTGCCAGCAGTCACTACCCGGGACACAGCACAGATACGCAGTATTTT. Amino acids: CASSHYPGHSTDTQYF.

This chain joins TRBV4-1 and TRBJ1-2; perhaps TRBD1 as D (6 bases). This CDR3 comprises 17 residues. Looked up from germline, CDR1 is MGHRA and CDR2 is YSYEKL. The V and J ends lost 0 bases and 4 bases respectively, with 18 bases between them. CDR3 amino acids: CASSQDSDRSSPYGYTF. DNA for the CDR3: TGCGCCAGCAGCCAAGATTCAGACAGGTCCAGCCCCTATGGCTACACCTTC.

This clonotype was detected ten times or more. The rearrangement uses TRBV4-2 and TRBJ1-6; TRBD1 agrees at 8 bases. CDR1 and CDR2 from the germline V gene are LGHNA and YNFKEQ. The CDR3 covers 15 residues. V was pared by 1 base and J by 10 bases, with 6 bases of the junction left unmatched. The CDR3 region is CASSQGTGRRSPLHF. Written as DNA, the CDR3 is TGTGCCAGCAGCCAAGGGACAGGGAGAAGGTCACCCCTCCACTTT.

This clonotype came up a few times. This chain links TRBV12-3 or TRBV12-4 with TRBJ2-5, with D perhaps TRBD1 (6 bases). V was trimmed by 8 bases and J by 2 bases, leaving 9 bases between them. This CDR3 is 12 amino acids long. The CDR3 region is CASGRGQETQYF. The CDR3 DNA is TGTGCCAGCGGCAGGGGTCAAGAGACCCAGTACTTC.

This clonotype was counted a few times. This chain links TRBV7-9 with TRBJ1-1, with 8 bases lining up with TRBD1. This CDR3 region has 17 residues. V gave up 5 bases and J gave up 6 bases; unmatched junction bases: 17. Germline CDR1 is SEHNR and CDR2 is FQNEAQ (reference sequence). This chain's CDR3 is CASSHKRTGRRSAEAFF. The CDR3 nucleotides read TGTGCCAGCAGCCACAAGCGGACAGGGAGAAGGTCGGCTGAAGCTTTCTTT.